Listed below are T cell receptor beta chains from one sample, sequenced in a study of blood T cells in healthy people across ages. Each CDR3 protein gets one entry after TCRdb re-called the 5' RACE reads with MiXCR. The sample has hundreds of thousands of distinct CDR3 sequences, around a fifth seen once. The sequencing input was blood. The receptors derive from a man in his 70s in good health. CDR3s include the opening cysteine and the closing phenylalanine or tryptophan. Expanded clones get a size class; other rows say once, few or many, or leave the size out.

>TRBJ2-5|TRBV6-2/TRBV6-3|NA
CASCWGGRQLRLEQYF
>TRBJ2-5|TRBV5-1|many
CASSFGHSQETQYF
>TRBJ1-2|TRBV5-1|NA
CASSLASGSNYGYTF
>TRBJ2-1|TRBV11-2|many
CASSSARGLNEQFF
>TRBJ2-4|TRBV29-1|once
CSPTQGRKNIQYF
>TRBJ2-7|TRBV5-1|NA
CASSLEAKRSYEQYF
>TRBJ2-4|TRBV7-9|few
CASSFWTEGNIQYF
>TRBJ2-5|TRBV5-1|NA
CASSLGQPEETQYF
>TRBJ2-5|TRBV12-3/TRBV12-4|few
CASRRTSGIQETQYF
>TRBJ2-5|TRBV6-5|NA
CASSYSGGVQGEQYF
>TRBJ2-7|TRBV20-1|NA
CSAIGTSYEQYF
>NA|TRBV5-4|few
CASSLGTSGRSSYNEQFF
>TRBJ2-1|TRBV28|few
CASSSGVVRILRNNEQFF
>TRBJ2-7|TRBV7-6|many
CASSHTGSSYEQYF
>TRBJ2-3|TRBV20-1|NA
CSAREDPGLAGGDTQYF
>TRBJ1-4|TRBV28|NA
CASRGVEKLFF
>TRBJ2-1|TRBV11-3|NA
CASSDGLDYNEQFF
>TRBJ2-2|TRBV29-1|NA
CSVVWHNTGELFF
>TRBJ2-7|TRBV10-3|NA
CAIGSAAYEQYF
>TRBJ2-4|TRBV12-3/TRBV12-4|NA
CASSPLGGLTKNIQYF
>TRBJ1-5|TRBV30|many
CAWSAGDSQPQHF
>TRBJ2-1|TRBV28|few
CASSSYRGNEPFF
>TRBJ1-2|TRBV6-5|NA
CASSFGQGWYGYTF
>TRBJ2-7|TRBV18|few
CASRDTWTDYEQYF
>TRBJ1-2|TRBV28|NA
CASSLSRGHGYTF
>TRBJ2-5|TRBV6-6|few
CASSYERGSSQETQYF
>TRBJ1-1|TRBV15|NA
CATSRVDGKLVF
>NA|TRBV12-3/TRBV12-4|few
CASSGSEQFF
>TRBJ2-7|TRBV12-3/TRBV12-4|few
CASSWRTGGREQYF
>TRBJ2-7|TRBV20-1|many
CSARNVVAGGTYEQYF
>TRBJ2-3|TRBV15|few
CATSRGGSGIDTQYF
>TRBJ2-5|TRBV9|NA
CASSVEWSQETQYF
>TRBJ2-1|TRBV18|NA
CASSPMTGSYNEQFF
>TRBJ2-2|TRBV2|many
CASRAQGRATGELFF
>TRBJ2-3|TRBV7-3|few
CASSSTSGGGPDTQYF
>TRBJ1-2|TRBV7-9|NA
CASSPGQGRNGYTF
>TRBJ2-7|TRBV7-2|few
CASSPRTSGVPYEQYF
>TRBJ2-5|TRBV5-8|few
CASSRGIGLAGVETQYF
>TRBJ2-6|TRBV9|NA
CASSAAATAASGANVLTF
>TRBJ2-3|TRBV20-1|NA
CSVVGQGASDTQYF
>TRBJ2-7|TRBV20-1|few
CSARSPGANRNEQYF
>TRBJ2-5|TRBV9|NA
CASSVGMQETQYF
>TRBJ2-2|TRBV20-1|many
CSAMTRNTGELFF
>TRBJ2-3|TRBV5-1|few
CASSLRTSGSRPDTQYF
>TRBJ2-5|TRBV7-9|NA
CASSLDSALSETQYF